Below are 24 T cell receptor beta chains sequenced from a single sample in a study of T cell responses to AZD1222 COVID-19 vaccine. Assay used: immunoSEQ multiplex PCR; TCRdb lists only in-frame clones, some missing. The sample records 17,000 or so clones, 85% to 90% being singletons. The sample consisted of peripheral blood, taken 28 days after the second AZD1222 dose. The receptors come from an adult who received the AZD1222 COVID-19 vaccine.

The V gene is TRBV7-8, the J gene TRBJ2-3, with 7 bases aligning to TRBD2. The germline gives CDR1 SGHVS, CDR2 FQNEAQ. This CDR3 has 16 amino acids. The junction had 11 bases not matched to a gene; V was cut back by 3 bases and J by 5 bases. This CDR3 reads CASSLGVRDYKDTQYF. DNA for the CDR3: TGTGCCAGCAGCTTGGGCGTGAGGGACTATAAAGATACGCAGTATTTT.

The gene calls are TRBV5-1 and TRBJ1-1, with D perhaps TRBD1 (6 bases). Germline lookup yields CDR1 SGHRS and CDR2 YFSETQ. Trimming shortened V by 5 bases and J by 0 bases, and 17 bases separated the two germline ends. The length of the CDR3 is 16 residues. CDR3 in amino acids: CASRMAGARMNTEAFF. The CDR3 DNA reads as TGCGCCAGCAGAATGGCGGGGGCGAGGATGAACACTGAAGCTTTCTTT.

V usage is TRBV28 and J usage is TRBJ1-5; D remains unclear. The length of the CDR3 is 13 residues. V was trimmed by 9 bases and J by 6 bases, leaving 15 bases between them. CDR1 is MDHEN, CDR2 SYDVKM, per germline. As DNA, the CDR3 is TGTGCCAGTGCGGACTGGACGGGTCAGCCCCAGCATTTT. It codes for CASADWTGQPQHF.

The chain links TRBV28 to TRBJ2-1; 7 positions match TRBD2. This CDR3 region has 12 residues. J gave up 5 bases and V 8 bases, and 3 bases lay outside the gene matches. Germline-derived CDR1 and CDR2 are MDHEN and SYDVKM. The CDR3: CASGRANNEQFF. Here the CDR3 DNA reads TGTGCCAGCGGGAGGGCAAACAATGAGCAGTTCTTC.

The J gene is TRBJ1-3, the V gene TRBV29-1; D ambiguous. Germline CDR1 SQVTM, CDR2 ANQGSEA. Trimming left V 7 bases short and J 1 base short, with 11 bases between. This CDR3 has 13 residues. The CDR3 protein is CSASGRSGNTIYF. In DNA form, the CDR3 reads TGCAGCGCATCAGGAAGATCTGGAAACACCATATATTTT.

This clone turned up a few times. The V and J genes are TRBV19 and TRBJ2-1, with TRBD1 as a possible D gene (6 bases). Germline CDR1 and CDR2: LNHDA and SQIVND (reference sequence). Trimming took 5 bases from V and 15 from J, leaving 17 bases between them. CDR3 length: 12 amino acids. The CDR3 bases are TGTGCCAGTAGTGGGGGCACCAGTGGTAGGTTCTTC. Translated: CASSGGTSGRFF. Based on the CDR3 plus reference TRBV19 and TRBJ2-1, the full variable domain is DGGITQSPKYLFRKEGQNVTLSCEQNLNHDAMYWYRQDPGQGLRLIYYSQIVNDFQKGDIAEGYSVSREKKESFPLTVTSAQKNPTAFYLCASSGGTSGRFFGPGTRLTVL.

V usage is TRBV30 and J usage is TRBJ2-3, with D perhaps TRBD1 (6 bases). Germline CDR1 GTSNPN, CDR2 SVGIG (reference sequence). V lost 6 bases, J lost 2 bases, and 18 bases lay in between. The CDR3 sequence is 15 residues long. CDR3 DNA: TGTGCCTGCCAACTACAGGGTGGGAACACAGATACGCAGTATTTT. Its protein is CACQLQGGNTDTQYF. The whole variable domain, filled in from reference TRBV30 and TRBJ2-3, reads SQTIHQWPATLVQPVGSPLSLECTVEGTSNPNLYWYRQAAGRGLQLLFYSVGIGQISSEVPQNLSASRPQDRQFILSSKKLLLSDSGFYLCACQLQGGNTDTQYFGPGTRLTVL.

This chain links TRBV11-2 with TRBJ2-3, with D perhaps matching TRBD1 (5 bases). Trimming removed 5 bases at V and 5 bases at J, with 11 bases between. The CDR3 loop spans 13 amino acids. Germline CDR1 reads SGHAT; CDR2 reads FQNNGV. The CDR3 loop is CASSPRTLDTQYF. The CDR3 DNA reads TGTGCCAGCAGCCCAAGGACACTAGATACGCAGTATTTT.

V gene TRBV5-1 combines with J gene TRBJ1-2, with 9 nucleotides matching TRBD1. CDR3 length: 17 amino acids. V lost 1 base, J lost 4 bases, and 11 bases stayed unmatched. The germline gives CDR1 SGHRS, CDR2 YFSETQ. DNA for the CDR3: TGCGCCAGCAGCTTGCGCCCGGACAGGGGAGGCATCTATGGCTACACCTTC. It codes for CASSLRPDRGGIYGYTF.

This chain uses TRBV11-2 with TRBJ1-4; 8 bases match TRBD1. The V and J ends lost 5 bases and 0 bases, in that order; junction bases with no gene match: 5. Germline values: CDR1 SGHAT, CDR2 FQNNGV. The CDR3 consists of 16 residues. Here the CDR3 DNA reads TGTGCCAGCAGCGTACAGGGGGGAACAACTAATGAAAAACTGTTTTTT. It specifies CASSVQGGTTNEKLFF.

V gene TRBV14 combines with J gene TRBJ2-1, with D perhaps TRBD2 (6 bases). CDR3 length equals 14 residues. Germline V lookup: CDR1 SGHDN, CDR2 FVKESK. Trimming stripped 2 bases from V and 6 bases from J, with 11 bases between. CDR3 in amino acids: CASSQRGKGNEQFF. As DNA, the CDR3 is TGTGCCAGCAGCCAACGGGGGAAGGGCAATGAGCAGTTCTTC.

The V call is TRBV28, the J call TRBJ1-5, with TRBD1 as a possible D gene (5 bases). V lost 3 bases and J lost 3, with 15 bases in between. The CDR3 is 16 residues long. CDR1 is MDHEN, CDR2 SYDVKM, per germline. The chain's CDR3 is CASSLGYQGNNQPQHF. CDR3 coding DNA: TGTGCCAGCAGTTTGGGATATCAGGGAAACAATCAGCCCCAGCATTTT.

V and J are TRBV30 and TRBJ2-1; 11 nucleotides agree with TRBD2. The length of the CDR3 is 16 residues. The ends lost 7 bases at V and 6 bases at J; junction bases unmatched: 14. Per germline, CDR1 GTSNPN and CDR2 SVGIG (reference sequence). The CDR3 sequence is CASSTLAGGPVNEQFF. As DNA, the CDR3 is TGTGCCTCCAGTACCTTAGCGGGAGGGCCAGTCAATGAGCAGTTCTTC.

This clone was seen a handful of times. This chain joins TRBV27 and TRBJ1-6; no firm D call. The germline gives CDR1 MNHEY, CDR2 SMNVEV (reference sequence). V was trimmed by 2 bases and J by 9 bases, leaving 5 bases between them. The CDR3 is 12 amino acids. CDR3 sequence: CASSLPSSPLHF. The CDR3 DNA sequence: TGTGCCAGCAGTTTACCGTCTTCACCCCTCCACTTT.

The chain has TRBV3-1 (or the pseudogene TRBV3-2) and TRBJ1-2; the match to TRBD1 covers 8 bases. After removal of 0 bases from V and 4 bases from J, the junction contained 7 bases not matched to a gene. The CDR3 runs 16 residues. Germline CDR1 LGHDT, CDR2 YNNKEL (reference sequence). This CDR3 is CASSQEYRGDIYGYTF. Written as DNA, the CDR3 is TGTGCCAGCAGCCAAGAATACAGGGGGGATATCTATGGCTACACCTTC.

The sample holds a few counts of this clone. This chain connects TRBV12-3 or TRBV12-4 to TRBJ2-7; perhaps TRBD2 as D (5 bases). V shed 4 bases and J shed 5 bases, with 12 bases lying between them. The CDR3 loop spans 13 amino acids. The CDR3 DNA sequence: TGTGCCAGCAGTTCGGGGTTTTCGGACGAGCAGTACTTC. As protein: CASSSGFSDEQYF.

The CDR3 here is CASLPGTGEYNEQFF. The CDR3 DNA reads TGTGCTAGTTTACCCGGGACAGGGGAATACAATGAGCAGTTCTTC. The chain combines TRBV12-5 with TRBJ2-1; TRBD1 agrees at 10 bases. This CDR3 comprises 15 residues. CDR1 is LGHNT, CDR2 FRNRAP, per germline. V shed 8 bases, J shed 4 bases, and the junction held 8 bases outside the gene matches.

The chain recombines TRBV5-4 with TRBJ2-5, with 7 bases lining up with TRBD1. Germline V gene sequence: CDR1 SGHNT, CDR2 YYREEE (reference sequence). This CDR3 comprises 14 residues. The ends lost 4 bases at V and 2 bases at J; junction bases unmatched: 5. The CDR3 region is CASSPGTAQETQYF. CDR3 coding DNA: TGTGCCAGCAGCCCAGGGACAGCACAAGAGACCCAGTACTTC. Variable domain in full (rest from reference TRBV5-4 and TRBJ2-5): ETGVTQSPTHLIKTRGQQVTLRCSSQSGHNTVSWYQQALGQGPQFIFQYYREEENGRGNFPPRFSGLQFPNYSSELNVNALELDDSALYLCASSPGTAQETQYFGPGTRLLVL.

The chain joins TRBV2 to TRBJ2-7; D tentatively reads TRBD1 or TRBD2 (7 bases each). The CDR3 consists of 15 residues. The germline CDR1 and CDR2 sequences are SNHLY and FYNNEI. Trimming took 6 bases from V and 7 from J, leaving 22 bases between them. CDR3 residues: CASRQGLADRWEQYF. The CDR3 DNA reads TGTGCCAGCAGGCAAGGGCTAGCGGACAGGTGGGAGCAGTACTTC.

This clone was recorded only once. V is TRBV3-1 (or the pseudogene TRBV3-2) and J is TRBJ2-3, with a weak D call TRBD2 (5 bases). The CDR3 loop spans 13 amino acids. The germline V gene has CDR1 LGHDT and CDR2 YNNKEL (reference sequence). The V gene lost 4 bases and the J gene lost 2 bases, with 7 bases spanning the gap. CDR3 region: CASSPRDTDTQYF. DNA of the CDR3: TGTGCCAGCAGCCCCCGGGACACAGATACGCAGTATTTT.

The chain uses TRBV3-1 (or the pseudogene TRBV3-2) and TRBJ1-1; D is undetermined. CDR1 is LGHDT and CDR2 is YNNKEL in the germline V gene (reference sequence). V was pared by 1 base and J by 6 bases, with 3 bases between. This CDR3 is built from 11 residues. The DNA of the CDR3 is TGTGCCAGCAGCCAAGCCTCTGAAGCTTTCTTT. Translating it yields CASSQASEAFF.

This sequence joins TRBV28 and TRBJ2-3; D ambiguous. Germline V lookup: CDR1 MDHEN, CDR2 SYDVKM. Trimming removed 7 bases at V and 2 bases at J, with 10 bases between. The CDR3 is 13 amino acids. For the CDR3, the DNA is TGTGCCAGCATCTCCAGTTACACAGATACGCAGTATTTT. It encodes CASISSYTDTQYF.

The V gene is TRBV19, the J gene TRBJ2-7; the match to TRBD1 covers 9 bases. Trimming took 6 bases from V and 6 from J; bases not matched to a gene: 9. Per germline, CDR1 LNHDA and CDR2 SQIVND (reference sequence). The CDR3 extends over 14 amino acids. The CDR3 DNA reads as TGTGCCAGTAGACCGGGACAGGGCAAGGGCGAGCAGTACGTC. Its protein product is CASRPGQGKGEQYV.

The V call is TRBV30, the J call TRBJ2-3, with D maybe TRBD1 (5 bases). The CDR3 sequence is 13 residues long. The V and J ends lost 2 bases and 6 bases respectively, with 12 bases between them. Germline V gene data show CDR1 as GTSNPN and CDR2 as SVGIG (reference sequence). CDR3 region: CAWSPGYSDTQYF. The CDR3 DNA sequence: TGTGCCTGGAGTCCAGGGTATTCGGATACGCAGTATTTT.